Here is one T cell receptor (beta chain) with its context. TCRdb keeps only in-frame clones here, not all; method: immunoSEQ multiplex PCR. The table has 1.5 million to 2.5 million clones, over 85% seen once; the top ten hold 1.2%. The germline V gene has CDR1 SGHTA and CDR2 FQGNSA. Between the trimmed V and J ends, which lost 1 base and 3 bases, there was a span of 7 bases. This CDR3 spans 13 amino acids. Only CD45RO-negative cells positively selected for CCR7 counted as naive CD8 cells, so terminally differentiated effector memory CD45RA+ cells were excluded. The data were obtained in a study of shared clonotypes between healthy human individuals.

The sequence came from a man between 18 and 29 years old in good health. The chain has TRBV7-2 and TRBJ2-7; D remains ambiguous. The sample was naive CD8+ T cells sorted from blood. The CDR3 spells CASSLVVGYEQYF. CDR3 coding DNA: TGTGCCAGCAGCTTAGTTGTAGGCTACGAGCAGTACTTC.